A single sample gave rise to the 32 T cell receptor beta chains below, sequenced in a study of blood T cell repertoires in COVID-19. Some clones are missing from TCRdb's copy, which holds only in-frame ones; the method was immunoSEQ multiplex PCR. The table includes about 250,000 clones, approximately 90% detected once. The material sequenced was PBMCs or T cells enriched from blood (not recorded which). These receptors all stem from a man aged 40-49 years who had recovered from COVID-19.

The gene calls are TRBV4-2 and TRBJ2-3; 12 positions match TRBD2. The CDR3 is 19 amino acids. The junction had 9 bases not matched to a gene; V was cut back by 0 bases and J by 2 bases. Germline assignment: CDR1 LGHNA and CDR2 YNFKEQ. The CDR3 coding sequence is TGTGCCAGCAGCCAAGATGTCGCCCGGACTAGCGGGGCCACAGATACGCAGTATTTT. Protein sequence: CASSQDVARTSGATDTQYF.

V usage is TRBV29-1 and J usage is TRBJ2-5; tentatively, D is TRBD1 (6 bases). Germline V CDR1 and CDR2: SQVTM, ANQGSEA. This CDR3 contains 12 residues. Trimming cost V 3 bases and J 9 bases, with 14 bases left between them. CDR3 residues: CSVEGVPGAQYF. For the CDR3, the DNA is TGCAGCGTTGAGGGGGTTCCAGGGGCCCAGTACTTC.

This clone was detected only once. This chain links TRBV3-1 (or the pseudogene TRBV3-2) with TRBJ2-7; D is unresolved. This CDR3 spans 13 amino acids. Germline CDR1 reads LGHDT; CDR2 reads YNNKEL (reference sequence). V was cut by 0 bases and J by 2 bases, with 5 bases left in between. CDR3 sequence: CASSQETPYEQYF. The CDR3 nucleotides are TGTGCCAGCAGCCAAGAAACACCCTACGAGCAGTACTTC.

V gene TRBV4-3 combines with J gene TRBJ2-7; 7 bases match TRBD2. Unmatched junction bases numbered 5, after V lost 0 bases and J lost 0 bases. Germline CDR1 is LGHNA and CDR2 is YSLEER. This CDR3 is built from 16 residues. The CDR3 protein is CASSQDHLAVSYEQYF. In nucleotides, the CDR3 is TGCGCCAGCAGCCAAGATCATCTAGCGGTCTCCTACGAGCAGTACTTC.

V and J are TRBV5-1 and TRBJ2-1, with a possible D match to TRBD2 (5 bases). The germline gives CDR1 SGHRS, CDR2 YFSETQ. The V and J ends lost 4 bases and 8 bases respectively, with 22 bases between them. CDR3 size: 16 residues. The CDR3 region has the DNA TGCGCCAGCAGCCGGGAAATTAACGCCGTCCGTGATGAGCAGTTCTTC. It is translated as CASSREINAVRDEQFF.

The chain joins TRBV5-1 to TRBJ2-3; a weak D match, TRBD1 (5 bases). Germline V gene data show CDR1 as SGHRS and CDR2 as YFSETQ. This CDR3 is built from 13 residues. V gave up 4 bases and J gave up 3 bases, with 9 bases separating them. The CDR3 DNA sequence: TGCGCCAGCAGCCCTAGACAGACAGATACGCAGTATTTT. It codes for CASSPRQTDTQYF.

The gene calls are TRBV6-2 or TRBV6-3 and TRBJ2-7, with 10 nucleotides matching TRBD1. V gave up 0 bases and J gave up 2 bases; unmatched junction bases: 13. Germline V CDR1 and CDR2: MNHEY, SVGEGT. The CDR3 has 19 residues. CDR3 coding DNA: TGTGCCAGCAGTTACTCAAAAGTATCGGGACAGGGGATCACCTACGAGCAGTACTTC. This codes for CASSYSKVSGQGITYEQYF.

CDR3 sequence: CASSDWREETQYF. CDR3 nucleotides: TGTGCCAGCAGCGACTGGCGGGAAGAGACCCAGTACTTC. The chain combines TRBV5-4 with TRBJ2-5, with D perhaps matching TRBD2 (5 bases). From germline, CDR1 is SGHNT and CDR2 YYREEE (reference sequence). The length of the CDR3 is 13 residues. Deletions cut 4 bases from V and 3 bases from J, with 10 bases between.

In this sample, this clone turned up a few times. The same CDR3 arises from other DNA sequences in this sample as well. The chain links TRBV18 to TRBJ1-4; the D is unclear. Per germline, CDR1 KGHSH and CDR2 LQKENI. The CDR3 has 14 residues. Trimming stripped 3 bases from V and 5 bases from J, with 10 bases between. CDR3 region: CASSPGGINEKLFF. The CDR3 DNA sequence: TGTGCCAGCTCACCGGGCGGGATCAATGAAAAACTGTTTTTT.

This clone was seen once. The chain employs TRBV12-5 and TRBJ2-3, with 7 bases aligning to TRBD1. With 6 bases clipped from V and 2 bases from J, the junction kept 8 bases outside the gene matches. Per germline, CDR1 LGHNT and CDR2 FRNRAP. The CDR3 has 15 residues. The CDR3 nucleotides are TGTGCTAGTGGGGATCACAGGGGCTCCACAGATACGCAGTATTTT. As protein: CASGDHRGSTDTQYF.

V usage is TRBV19 and J usage is TRBJ1-4; 7 positions agree with TRBD1. Germline lookup yields CDR1 LNHDA and CDR2 SQIVND (reference sequence). The V gene end was trimmed by 6 bases and the J gene end by 3 bases; junction bases not matched to a gene: 10. The CDR3 is made up of 16 amino acids. This CDR3 is CASRTDRDGSNEKLFF. CDR3 sequence (DNA): TGTGCCAGTAGGACAGACAGGGACGGATCTAATGAAAAACTGTTTTTT.

This clone was seen a single time. The J gene is TRBJ2-5, the V gene TRBV3-1 (or the pseudogene TRBV3-2); a weak D match, TRBD1 (6 bases). The V gene's germline CDR1 is LGHDT and CDR2 YNNKEL (reference sequence). Trimming took 0 bases from V and 1 from J, leaving 18 bases between them. The CDR3 is 18 amino acids. The CDR3 bases are TGTGCCAGCAGCCAAGATGGGTACTTTACAGGGACCCAAGAGACCCAGTACTTC. It encodes CASSQDGYFTGTQETQYF.

V usage is TRBV28 and J usage is TRBJ2-7, with 8 bases matching TRBD2. Losses at the gene ends were 5 bases for V and 3 bases for J; bases not matched to a gene: 15. The CDR3 has 17 residues. Germline values: CDR1 MDHEN, CDR2 SYDVKM. CDR3: CASSQLSGGYRDYEQYF. The DNA for the CDR3 is TGTGCCAGCAGTCAGCTTTCGGGAGGGTATCGGGACTACGAGCAGTACTTC.

The table lists this clone with a few counts. This chain connects TRBV27 to TRBJ1-2; no clear D gene. The CDR3 runs 15 residues. The V end was cut by 3 bases, the J end by 3 bases, with 14 bases between. The V gene's germline CDR1 is MNHEY and CDR2 SMNVEV (reference sequence). CDR3 sequence (DNA): TGTGCCAGCAGTTTCGAAGGCAGTCTAGACTATGGCTACACCTTC. Protein sequence: CASSFEGSLDYGYTF.

The chain couples TRBV27 to TRBJ2-1; D is possibly TRBD1 (6 bases). CDR3 length: 18 residues. V dropped 5 bases and J dropped 8 bases, with 28 bases sitting between them. CDR1 and CDR2 (germline): MNHEY, SMNVEV (reference sequence). CDR3 amino acids: CASSKKSSGAIVVYEQFF. CDR3 sequence (DNA): TGTGCCAGCAGTAAAAAGTCCTCAGGGGCCATTGTGGTCTATGAGCAGTTCTTC.

The chain has TRBV28 and TRBJ1-3, with a possible D match to TRBD1 (5 bases). Trimming stripped 6 bases from V and 3 bases from J, with 15 bases between. CDR3 size: 15 residues. CDR1 and CDR2 from the germline V gene are MDHEN and SYDVKM. CDR3 residues: CASRGGTTFGNTIYF. The CDR3 bases are TGTGCCAGCAGGGGAGGGACTACCTTTGGAAACACCATATATTTT.

V usage is TRBV12-5 and J usage is TRBJ2-5; tentative D call: TRBD1 (6 bases). The V gene lost 3 bases and the J gene lost 1 base, with 12 bases spanning the gap. The CDR3 totals 15 residues. Per the germline V gene, CDR1 is LGHNT and CDR2 is FRNRAP. CDR3 nucleotide sequence: TGTGCTAGTGGTTTCGACGGACAGATCCAAGAGACCCAGTACTTC. The encoded protein is CASGFDGQIQETQYF.

The V and J genes are TRBV11-3 and TRBJ1-1; TRBD1 might be the D (5 bases). The V gene's germline CDR1 is SGHNT and CDR2 YENEEA. The CDR3 runs to 14 residues. V lost 4 bases and J lost 4, with 13 bases in between. The chain's CDR3 is CASSYRGWGTEAFF. CDR3 sequence (DNA): TGTGCCAGCAGCTACCGGGGGTGGGGCACTGAAGCTTTCTTT.

The rearrangement links TRBV12-3 or TRBV12-4 to TRBJ2-7; D gene unclear. This CDR3 spans 12 amino acids. The V gene lost 0 bases and the J gene lost 2 bases, with 2 bases spanning the gap. CDR3 nucleotides: TGTGCCAGCAGTTTAGCTACCTACGAGCAGTACTTC. It codes for CASSLATYEQYF.

The chain employs TRBV19 and TRBJ2-7; D remains unclear. Germline CDR1 and CDR2: LNHDA and SQIVND (reference sequence). Trimming stripped 0 bases from V and 3 bases from J, with 15 bases between. The CDR3 has 16 amino acids. In DNA, the CDR3 is TGTGCCAGTAGTATAGACCCTAGATCCCCCCACTACGAGCAGTACTTC. It translates to CASSIDPRSPHYEQYF.

The chain is built from TRBV6-2 or TRBV6-3 and TRBJ2-7, with D hard to call. Germline-derived CDR1 and CDR2 are MNHEY and SVGEGT. CDR3 length equals 12 residues. Deletions cut 2 bases from V and 2 bases from J, with 4 bases between. CDR3 region: CASSYGPYEQYF. Here the CDR3 DNA reads TGTGCCAGCAGTTACGGCCCCTACGAGCAGTACTTC.

The rearrangement links TRBV12-3 or TRBV12-4 to TRBJ1-4, with D unclear. V lost 6 bases and J 7 bases, leaving 9 bases between the germline ends. CDR3 size: 12 residues. CDR3 coding DNA: TGTGCCAGCAGCCCCGCAGGTGAAAAACTGTTTTTT. It specifies CASSPAGEKLFF.

The rearrangement joins TRBV11-2 to TRBJ2-7; 8 bases are shared with TRBD2. V trimming: 0 bases; J trimming: 4 bases; junction bases outside the gene matches: 8. Looked up from germline, CDR1 is SGHAT and CDR2 is FQNNGV. The CDR3 has 16 amino acids. The DNA of the CDR3 is TGTGCCAGCAGCTTAGAGAGGCCCTTAGCGGGATACGAGCAGTACTTC. This gives the protein CASSLERPLAGYEQYF.

This rearrangement joins TRBV5-1 to TRBJ2-1; 15 bases line up with TRBD2. The germline V gene has CDR1 SGHRS and CDR2 YFSETQ. The CDR3 loop spans 18 amino acids. The V gene end was trimmed by 7 bases and the J gene end by 4 bases; junction bases not matched to a gene: 12. The CDR3 nucleotides read TGCGCCAGCTGTACTGGACTAGCGGGAGGGCCTTTATACAATGAGCAGTTCTTC. Encoded protein: CASCTGLAGGPLYNEQFF.

The V gene is TRBV7-9, the J gene TRBJ1-5, with D possibly matching TRBD1 (6 bases). The length of the CDR3 is 15 residues. Germline V gives CDR1 SEHNR, CDR2 FQNEAQ (reference sequence). Deletions cut 5 bases from V and 4 bases from J, with 15 bases between. The DNA for the CDR3 is TGTGCCAGCAGCCGGGACATCAATTCGAATCAGCCCCAGCATTTT. Encoded protein: CASSRDINSNQPQHF.

The chain carries TRBV19 and TRBJ2-3, with 9 nucleotides matching TRBD2. Germline values: CDR1 LNHDA, CDR2 SQIVND (reference sequence). The CDR3 totals 16 residues. V lost 2 bases, J lost 4 bases, and 7 bases stayed unmatched. CDR3 nucleotide sequence: TGTGCCAGTAGTATATCGGTAGCGGGAGATGCAGATACGCAGTATTTT. Its protein is CASSISVAGDADTQYF.

This clone appeared a few times. The V and J genes are TRBV4-2 and TRBJ2-6; D is ambiguous. The CDR3 extends over 19 amino acids. Germline CDR1 is LGHNA and CDR2 is YNFKEQ. V lost 0 bases to trimming and J lost 0 bases, with 15 bases between them. Written as DNA, the CDR3 is TGTGCCAGCAGCCAAGAGTCACCTTTACGGAGCTCTGGGGCCAACGTCCTGACTTTC. It yields the protein CASSQESPLRSSGANVLTF.

The V and J genes are TRBV6-5 and TRBJ2-7; a possible D gene is TRBD2 (6 bases). The CDR3 runs to 14 residues. CDR1 MNHEY and CDR2 SVGAGI come from the germline V gene. Between the trimmed V and J ends, which lost 3 bases and 1 base, there was a span of 10 bases. CDR3: CASSYRGESYEQYF. The CDR3 nucleotides are TGTGCCAGCAGTTATCGCGGGGAGTCCTACGAGCAGTACTTC.

The chain joins TRBV24-1 to TRBJ2-5; 9 bases line up with TRBD2. The CDR3 extends over 14 amino acids. Germline lookup yields CDR1 KGHDR and CDR2 SFDVKD. J lost 3 bases, V lost 10 bases, and 8 bases had no gene match. The CDR3: CATAGRLAEETQYF. Written as DNA, the CDR3 is TGTGCCACAGCAGGGAGACTAGCGGAAGAGACCCAGTACTTC.

V usage is TRBV15 and J usage is TRBJ1-4, with D uncertain. The CDR3 covers 12 residues. CDR1 and CDR2 from the germline V gene are LNHNV and YYDKDF (reference sequence). V gave up 0 bases and J gave up 13 bases, with 9 bases separating them. The CDR3 region is CATSREFEGLFF. The CDR3 DNA follows: TGTGCCACCAGCAGAGAATTTGAGGGACTGTTTTTT.

This clone was seen a single time. V usage is TRBV19 and J usage is TRBJ2-1, with a weak D call TRBD2 (6 bases). Per the germline V gene, CDR1 is LNHDA and CDR2 is SQIVND (reference sequence). The CDR3 extends over 14 amino acids. V gave up 8 bases and J gave up 7 bases, with 18 bases separating them. The CDR3 protein is CASSTGVGGNEQFF. The CDR3 DNA reads TGTGCCAGTTCAACGGGAGTAGGAGGAAATGAGCAGTTCTTC. Full variable domain (missing parts from reference TRBV19 and TRBJ2-1): DGGITQSPKYLFRKEGQNVTLSCEQNLNHDAMYWYRQDPGQGLRLIYYSQIVNDFQKGDIAEGYSVSREKKESFPLTVTSAQKNPTAFYLCASSTGVGGNEQFFGPGTRLTVL.

The V gene is TRBV24-1, the J gene TRBJ1-3; D perhaps matches TRBD1 (5 bases). V was pared by 7 bases and J by 0 bases, with 18 bases between. Germline loops: CDR1 KGHDR, CDR2 SFDVKD. This CDR3 region has 17 residues. The CDR3 DNA reads TGTGCCACCAGAAAATTATATCCGGGACTCTCTGGAAACACCATATATTTT. Protein: CATRKLYPGLSGNTIYF.